Listed below are T cell receptor beta chains from one sample, sequenced in a study of shared clonotypes between healthy human individuals. Assay: immunoSEQ multiplex PCR; the TCRdb copy retains only in-frame clones and omits some. Altogether over 1.4 million clones are present, around 97% being singletons, with the ten largest covering over 1%. Sequenced sample: naive CD4+ T cells sorted from blood. The origin of the receptors is a man aged 30 to 39 in good health. CDR3s include the opening cysteine and the closing phenylalanine or tryptophan. D genes are given only for firm matches. Some rows have no size entry. The others give once, few or many, or a class for an expanded clone.

j_call,v_call,d_call,clone_size,cdr3_nt,cdr3_aa
TRBJ2-7,TRBV25-1,TRBD2,NA,TGTGCCAGCAGTGACCCCACTAGCGGGGGCCCCTACGAGCAGTACTTC,CASSDPTSGGPYEQYF
TRBJ1-1,TRBV6-5,NA,NA,TGTGCCAGCACCCCGGTAGACATGAACACTGAAGCTTTCTTT,CASTPVDMNTEAFF
TRBJ1-1,TRBV5-1,NA,NA,TGCGCCAGCAGCTTGGAAGCCCCTGGGGCAGCTTTCTTT,CASSLEAPGAAFF
TRBJ2-7,TRBV14,NA,NA,TGTGCCAGCAGCCAAGATTTGACGGGATCCCCCTACGAGCAGTACTTC,CASSQDLTGSPYEQYF
TRBJ2-7,TRBV4-2,NA,NA,TGTGCCAGCAGCCAGGAGATCCAGGGGTCGGTAGGTTCGTACGAGCAGTACTTC,CASSQEIQGSVGSYEQYF
TRBJ2-1,TRBV2,NA,NA,TGTGCCAGCAAGGAGGTATCCTACAATGAGCAGTTCTTC,CASKEVSYNEQFF
TRBJ1-5,TRBV2,NA,NA,TGTGCCAGCAGGGGGCCAGGCCCAAATCAGCCCCAGCATTTT,CASRGPGPNQPQHF
TRBJ2-3,TRBV7-2,TRBD1,NA,TGTGCCAGCAGCAAAGACAGGGCCACAGATACGCAGTATTTT,CASSKDRATDTQYF
TRBJ2-3,TRBV9,TRBD2,NA,TGTGCCAGCAGCGCCAGACTAGCGGGAGATGGAGATACGCAGTATTTT,CASSARLAGDGDTQYF
TRBJ2-1,TRBV7-2,NA,NA,TGTGCCAGCAGCAGAAAGGTGGCAGGATACAATGAGCAGTTCTTC,CASSRKVAGYNEQFF
TRBJ1-5,TRBV6-6,NA,NA,TGTGCCAGCAGTTACGGCAATTATCAGCCCCAGCATTTT,CASSYGNYQPQHF
TRBJ2-3,TRBV18,NA,once,TGTGCCAGCTCACCCAACCAGGTCGGAACAGATACGCAGTATTTT,CASSPNQVGTDTQYF
TRBJ2-7,TRBV9,NA,NA,TGTGCCAGCAGCGTAGATCCCTCCTACGAGCAGTACTTC,CASSVDPSYEQYF
TRBJ2-1,TRBV11-2,NA,NA,TGTGCCAGCAGCGCACGAGACCGGGACTTATACAATGAGCAGTTCTTC,CASSARDRDLYNEQFF
TRBJ1-2,TRBV28,NA,NA,TGTGCCAGCAGTTTATCCCCACCGTGGCAGCTCCATGGCTACACCTTC,CASSLSPPWQLHGYTF
TRBJ2-7,TRBV2,TRBD1,NA,TGTGCCAGCGGGGACAGGGCCTCCTACGAGCAGTACTTC,CASGDRASYEQYF
TRBJ2-1,TRBV19,NA,once,TGTGCCAGGTTACAATACGAGCAGTTCTTC,CARLQYEQFF
TRBJ2-1,TRBV4-3,TRBD1,NA,TGCGCCAGCAGCCAAGAGGGACAGGGGGCATATGAGCAGTTCTTC,CASSQEGQGAYEQFF
TRBJ1-2,TRBV7-2,TRBD1,NA,TGTGCCAGCAGCCCAGGGGGGGCTAACTATGGCTACACCTTC,CASSPGGANYGYTF
TRBJ2-2,TRBV11-2,TRBD2,NA,TGTGCCAGCAGCTTCCAACTAGCGGGAGGGATCGGGGAGCTGTTTTTT,CASSFQLAGGIGELFF
TRBJ2-5,TRBV7-9,NA,NA,TGTGCCAGCAGCTTTGAGCGCGAAGAGACCCAGTACTTC,CASSFEREETQYF
TRBJ2-3,TRBV5-6,NA,NA,TGTGCCAGCAGCTTCATCGGGCGCGGGAGCACAGATACGCAGTATTTT,CASSFIGRGSTDTQYF
TRBJ1-5,TRBV5-5,TRBD1,NA,TGTGCCAGCAGCACCGACAGGGGGTTTCAGCCCCAGCATTTT,CASSTDRGFQPQHF
TRBJ2-7,TRBV5-1,TRBD2,once,TGCGCCAGCAGCTCCACAGCGGGAGGGTACTCCTACGAGCAGTACTTC,CASSSTAGGYSYEQYF
TRBJ2-3,TRBV10-3,NA,NA,TGTGCCATCAGTGAGTCGGAGGCATGGGATACGCAGTATTTT,CAISESEAWDTQYF
TRBJ2-5,TRBV2,TRBD1,NA,TGTGCCAGCAGGGGGGACAGCTATCAAGAGACCCAGTACTTC,CASRGDSYQETQYF
TRBJ2-5,TRBV19,TRBD1,few,TGTGCCAGTATTGGACAGGGGTTGGAGACCCAGTACTTC,CASIGQGLETQYF
TRBJ1-2,TRBV19,NA,NA,TGTGCCAGTAGTACCCGCCCCTTTATTGGGGACGATGGCTACACCTTC,CASSTRPFIGDDGYTF
TRBJ2-7,TRBV18,NA,NA,TGTGCCAGCTCATCCGGCGGGACACCATACCGGGAGCAGTACTTC,CASSSGGTPYREQYF
TRBJ2-3,TRBV6-5,TRBD2,NA,TGTGCCAGCAGTTTCTTAACTAGCGGGACGACAGATACGCAGTATTTT,CASSFLTSGTTDTQYF
TRBJ2-3,TRBV7-2,TRBD1,NA,TGTGCCAGCAACTCAAGGGGGCCTCCTGATACGCAGTATTTT,CASNSRGPPDTQYF
TRBJ1-2,TRBV5-6,NA,NA,TGTGCCAGCAGCCCGACCGGCAGGGATGGCTACACCTTC,CASSPTGRDGYTF
TRBJ2-5,TRBV5-1,TRBD1,NA,TGCGCCAGCAGAAAGACAGGGTTCGGGGAGACCCAGTACTTC,CASRKTGFGETQYF